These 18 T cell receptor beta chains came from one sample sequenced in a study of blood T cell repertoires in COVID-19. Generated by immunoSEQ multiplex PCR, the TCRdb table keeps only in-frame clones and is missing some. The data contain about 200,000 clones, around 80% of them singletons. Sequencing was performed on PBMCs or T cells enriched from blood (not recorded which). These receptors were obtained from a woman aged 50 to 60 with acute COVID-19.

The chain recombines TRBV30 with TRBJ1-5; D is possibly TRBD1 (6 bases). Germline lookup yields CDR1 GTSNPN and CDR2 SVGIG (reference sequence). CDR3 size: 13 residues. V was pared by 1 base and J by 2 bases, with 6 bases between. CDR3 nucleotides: TGTGCCTGGAGTGGGACAGGCAATCAGCCCCAGCATTTT. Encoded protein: CAWSGTGNQPQHF. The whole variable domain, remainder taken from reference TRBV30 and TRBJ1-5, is SQTIHQWPATLVQPVGSPLSLECTVEGTSNPNLYWYRQAAGRGLQLLFYSVGIGQISSEVPQNLSASRPQDRQFILSSKKLLLSDSGFYLCAWSGTGNQPQHFGDGTRLSIL.

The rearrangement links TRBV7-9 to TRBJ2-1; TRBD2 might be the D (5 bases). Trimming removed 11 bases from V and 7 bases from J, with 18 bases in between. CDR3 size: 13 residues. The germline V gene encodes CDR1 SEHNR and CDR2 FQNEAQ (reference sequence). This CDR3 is CAGRGGGHNEQFF. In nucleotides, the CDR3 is TGTGCCGGAAGAGGCGGCGGGCATAATGAGCAGTTCTTC.

In nucleotides, the CDR3 is TGTGCCAGCAGCGTCAGTAACTATGGCTACACCTTC. It specifies CASSVSNYGYTF. V usage is TRBV3-1 (or the pseudogene TRBV3-2) and J usage is TRBJ1-2, with D hard to call. Germline V CDR1 and CDR2: LGHDT, YNNKEL (reference sequence). Deletions cut 5 bases from V and 1 base from J, with 5 bases between. This CDR3 comprises 12 residues.

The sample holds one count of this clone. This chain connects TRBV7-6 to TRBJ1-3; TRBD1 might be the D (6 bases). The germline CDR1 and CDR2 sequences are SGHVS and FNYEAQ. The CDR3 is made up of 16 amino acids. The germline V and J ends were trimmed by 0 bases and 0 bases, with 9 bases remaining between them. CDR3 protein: CASSLALRGSGNTIYF. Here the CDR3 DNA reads TGTGCCAGCAGCTTAGCGCTCAGGGGCTCTGGAAACACCATATATTTT.

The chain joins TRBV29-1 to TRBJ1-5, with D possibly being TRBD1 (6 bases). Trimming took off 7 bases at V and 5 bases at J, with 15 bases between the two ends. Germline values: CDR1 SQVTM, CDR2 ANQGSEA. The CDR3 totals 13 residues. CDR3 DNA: TGCAGCGCCTTAACAGGGTTTGATCAGCCCCAGCATTTT. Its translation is CSALTGFDQPQHF.

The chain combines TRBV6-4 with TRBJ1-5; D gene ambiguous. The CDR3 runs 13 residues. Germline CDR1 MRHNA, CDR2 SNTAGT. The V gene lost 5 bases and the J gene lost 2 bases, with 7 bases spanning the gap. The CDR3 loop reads CASSLTGNQPQHF. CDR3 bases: TGTGCCAGCAGTCTAACGGGCAATCAGCCCCAGCATTTT.

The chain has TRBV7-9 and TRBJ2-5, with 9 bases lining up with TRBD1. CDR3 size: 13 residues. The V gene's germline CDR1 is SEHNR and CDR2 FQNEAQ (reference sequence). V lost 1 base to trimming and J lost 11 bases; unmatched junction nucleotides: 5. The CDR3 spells CASSLGGTGTQYF. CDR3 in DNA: TGTGCCAGCAGCTTAGGGGGGACAGGGACGCAGTACTTC.

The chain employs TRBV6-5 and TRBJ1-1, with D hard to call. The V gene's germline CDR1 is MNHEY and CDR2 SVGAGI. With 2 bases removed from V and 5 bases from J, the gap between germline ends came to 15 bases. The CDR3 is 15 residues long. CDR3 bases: TGTGCCAGCAGTTACAATAGCCTTGTGGAGACTGAAGCTTTCTTT. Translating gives CASSYNSLVETEAFF.

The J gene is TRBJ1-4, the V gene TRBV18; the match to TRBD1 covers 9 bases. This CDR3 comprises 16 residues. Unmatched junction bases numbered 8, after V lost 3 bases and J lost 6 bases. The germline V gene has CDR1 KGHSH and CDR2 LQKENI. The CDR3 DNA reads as TGTGCCAGCTCACCGCCGAACAGGGGGCAGCATGAAAAACTGTTTTTT. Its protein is CASSPPNRGQHEKLFF.

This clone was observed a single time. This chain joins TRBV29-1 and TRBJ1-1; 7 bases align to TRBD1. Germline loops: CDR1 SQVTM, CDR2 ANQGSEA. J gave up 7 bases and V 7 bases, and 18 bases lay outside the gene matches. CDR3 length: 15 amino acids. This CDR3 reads CSAVPTGQHGGEAFF. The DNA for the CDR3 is TGCAGCGCCGTCCCGACAGGGCAGCATGGCGGTGAAGCTTTCTTT.

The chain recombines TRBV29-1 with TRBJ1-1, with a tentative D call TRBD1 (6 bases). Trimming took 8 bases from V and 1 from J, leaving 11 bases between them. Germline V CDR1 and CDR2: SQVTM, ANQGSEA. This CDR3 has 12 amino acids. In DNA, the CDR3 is TGCAGCCACCAGGGGTCGAACACTGAAGCTTTCTTT. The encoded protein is CSHQGSNTEAFF.

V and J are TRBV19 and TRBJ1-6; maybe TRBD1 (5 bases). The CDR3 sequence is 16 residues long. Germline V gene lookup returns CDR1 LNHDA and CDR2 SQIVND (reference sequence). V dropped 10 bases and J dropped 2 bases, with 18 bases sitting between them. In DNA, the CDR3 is TGTGCCACACAGATCGGGGGAGGCACCTATAATTCACCCCTCCACTTT. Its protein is CATQIGGGTYNSPLHF.

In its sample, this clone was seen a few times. The CDR3 DNA reads TGTGCCAGCAGCTGGGACAGGGGAGAGACCCAGTACTTC. Translation gives CASSWDRGETQYF. The V and J genes are TRBV11-2 and TRBJ2-5, with 10 bases lining up with TRBD1. CDR3 size: 13 residues. From germline, CDR1 is SGHAT and CDR2 FQNNGV. The trim removed 4 bases at V and 4 bases at J, leaving 0 bases unmatched.

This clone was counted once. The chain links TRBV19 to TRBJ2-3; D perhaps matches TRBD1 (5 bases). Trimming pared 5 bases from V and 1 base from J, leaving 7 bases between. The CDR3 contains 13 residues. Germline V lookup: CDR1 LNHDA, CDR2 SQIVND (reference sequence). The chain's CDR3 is CASSPTGTDTQYF. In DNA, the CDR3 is TGTGCCAGTAGTCCGACAGGCACAGATACGCAGTATTTT.

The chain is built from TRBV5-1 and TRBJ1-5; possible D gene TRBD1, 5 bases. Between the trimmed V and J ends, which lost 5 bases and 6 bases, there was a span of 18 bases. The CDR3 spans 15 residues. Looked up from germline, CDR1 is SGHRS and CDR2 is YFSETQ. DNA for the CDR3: TGCGCCAGCAGTCCTCAGGGAGCGGGGGGTCAGCCCCAGCATTTT. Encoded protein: CASSPQGAGGQPQHF.

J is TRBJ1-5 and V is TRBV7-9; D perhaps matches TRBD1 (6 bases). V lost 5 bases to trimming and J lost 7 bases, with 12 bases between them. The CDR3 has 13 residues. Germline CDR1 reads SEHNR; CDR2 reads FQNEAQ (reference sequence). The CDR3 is CASSPYRDQPQHF. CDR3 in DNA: TGTGCCAGCAGCCCATACAGGGACCAGCCCCAGCATTTT.

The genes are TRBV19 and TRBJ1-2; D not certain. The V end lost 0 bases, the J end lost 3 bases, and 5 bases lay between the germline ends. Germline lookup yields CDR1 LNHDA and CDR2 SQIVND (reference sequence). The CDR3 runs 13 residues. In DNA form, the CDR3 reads TGTGCCAGTAGTATAGATCGGGACTATGGCTACACCTTC. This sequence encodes CASSIDRDYGYTF. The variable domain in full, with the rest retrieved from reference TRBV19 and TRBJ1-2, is DGGITQSPKYLFRKEGQNVTLSCEQNLNHDAMYWYRQDPGQGLRLIYYSQIVNDFQKGDIAEGYSVSREKKESFPLTVTSAQKNPTAFYLCASSIDRDYGYTFGSGTRLTVV.

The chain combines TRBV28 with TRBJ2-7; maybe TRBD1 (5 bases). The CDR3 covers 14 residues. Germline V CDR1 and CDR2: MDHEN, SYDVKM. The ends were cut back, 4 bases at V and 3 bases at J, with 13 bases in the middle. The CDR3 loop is CASSSPEDNYEQYV. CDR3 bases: TGTGCCAGCAGTTCTCCCGAGGACAACTACGAGCAGTACGTC.